The rows below give T cell receptor beta chains drawn from one sample of a study of T cell responses to AZD1222 COVID-19 vaccine. Some clones are missing from TCRdb's copy, which holds only in-frame ones; the method was immunoSEQ multiplex PCR. The sample holds 150,000 or so clones; just over 90% are singletons and the top ten take less than 1.3%. The source material was peripheral blood, sampled 28 days after the second AZD1222 dose. The source of these receptors is an adult who received the AZD1222 COVID-19 vaccine. The CDR3 runs from the conserved cysteine through the conserved F or W. The order of the fields is J gene, D gene, clone size, CDR3 length, V gene, CDR3 protein, CDR3 DNA. A D gene is named only where the DNA matches it firmly. Rows give clone size only sometimes, using once, few, many, or a class for an expanded clone.

j_gene: TRBJ1-5; d_gene: -; abundance: few; len: 13; v_gene: TRBV11-2; CDR3aa: CASSLDTQQPQHF; CDR3nt: TGTGCCAGCAGCTTAGATACGCAGCAGCCCCAGCATTTT
j_gene: TRBJ2-2; d_gene: -; abundance: -; len: 17; v_gene: TRBV6-1; CDR3aa: CASSAFPGPKNTGELFF; CDR3nt: TGTGCCAGCAGTGCCTTCCCGGGACCAAAGAACACCGGGGAGCTGTTTTTT
j_gene: TRBJ2-1; d_gene: -; abundance: -; len: 15; v_gene: TRBV19; CDR3aa: CASQTGDRTYNEQFF; CDR3nt: TGTGCCAGTCAGACGGGGGACCGAACCTACAATGAGCAGTTCTTC
j_gene: TRBJ1-3; d_gene: -; abundance: once; len: 15; v_gene: TRBV5-4; CDR3aa: CASSDSRGSGNTIYF; CDR3nt: TGTGCCAGCAGCGATTCGAGGGGCTCTGGAAACACCATATATTTT
j_gene: TRBJ1-1; d_gene: -; abundance: -; len: 13; v_gene: TRBV5-1; CDR3aa: CASRYGGSTEAFF; CDR3nt: TGCGCCAGCAGATACGGGGGGAGCACTGAAGCTTTCTTT
j_gene: TRBJ2-3; d_gene: -; abundance: -; len: 15; v_gene: TRBV4-1; CDR3aa: CASSQGGGGAYTQYF; CDR3nt: TGCGCCAGCAGCCAAGGAGGCGGGGGCGCATATACGCAGTATTTT
j_gene: TRBJ2-7; d_gene: -; abundance: -; len: 14; v_gene: TRBV5-6; CDR3aa: CASSLAGTSYEQYF; CDR3nt: TGTGCCAGCAGCTTGGCGGGCACCTCCTACGAGCAGTACTTC
j_gene: TRBJ2-5; d_gene: -; abundance: -; len: 16; v_gene: TRBV30; CDR3aa: CAWSVGRRGEKETQYF; CDR3nt: TGTGCCTGGAGTGTAGGACGACGGGGAGAGAAAGAGACCCAGTACTTC
j_gene: TRBJ1-2; d_gene: -; abundance: -; len: 13; v_gene: TRBV7-2; CDR3aa: CASTGVESYGYTF; CDR3nt: TGTGCCAGCACTGGGGTAGAAAGCTATGGCTACACCTTC
j_gene: TRBJ2-1; d_gene: -; abundance: once; len: 14; v_gene: TRBV28; CDR3aa: CASMGSPSYNEQFF; CDR3nt: TGTGCCAGCATGGGATCACCCTCCTACAATGAGCAGTTCTTC
j_gene: TRBJ1-1; d_gene: -; abundance: -; len: 13; v_gene: TRBV11-3; CDR3aa: CASSFTQNTEAFF; CDR3nt: TGTGCCAGCAGCTTCACCCAGAACACTGAAGCTTTCTTT
j_gene: TRBJ2-2; d_gene: TRBD2; abundance: -; len: 15; v_gene: TRBV24-1; CDR3aa: CATSDFGGRDGELFF; CDR3nt: TGTGCCACCAGTGATTTTGGCGGGAGGGACGGGGAGCTGTTTTTT
j_gene: TRBJ2-7; d_gene: -; abundance: -; len: 12; v_gene: TRBV18; CDR3aa: CASSPDRFEQYF; CDR3nt: TGTGCCAGCTCTCCTGACAGATTCGAGCAGTACTTC
j_gene: TRBJ2-5; d_gene: -; abundance: -; len: 12; v_gene: TRBV5-1; CDR3aa: CASSLDSETQYF; CDR3nt: TGCGCCAGCAGCTTGGATTCTGAGACCCAGTACTTC
j_gene: TRBJ2-3; d_gene: -; abundance: -; len: 14; v_gene: TRBV7-9; CDR3aa: CASSPRQNTDTQYF; CDR3nt: TGTGCCAGCAGCCCAAGGCAAAACACAGATACGCAGTATTTT
j_gene: TRBJ1-2; d_gene: TRBD1; abundance: -; len: 15; v_gene: TRBV5-4; CDR3aa: CASSSRTGRSDGYTF; CDR3nt: TGTGCCAGCAGCTCCCGGACAGGGAGGTCCGATGGCTACACCTTC
j_gene: TRBJ2-1; d_gene: TRBD1; abundance: -; len: 16; v_gene: TRBV18; CDR3aa: CASSPRQGPSYNEQFF; CDR3nt: TGTGCCAGCTCACCACGACAGGGCCCATCCTACAATGAGCAGTTCTTC
j_gene: TRBJ1-2; d_gene: -; abundance: -; len: 17; v_gene: TRBV4-2; CDR3aa: CASSQAMGGAVGYGYTF; CDR3nt: TGTGCCAGCAGCCAAGCCATGGGGGGGGCGGTCGGGTATGGCTACACCTTC
j_gene: TRBJ1-2; d_gene: -; abundance: -; len: 16; v_gene: TRBV6-6; CDR3aa: CASSYSSAGISYGYTF; CDR3nt: TGTGCCAGCAGTTACTCCTCGGCAGGAATATCCTATGGCTACACCTTC
j_gene: TRBJ2-7; d_gene: -; abundance: -; len: 16; v_gene: TRBV6-1; CDR3aa: CASSEVASPSSYEQYF; CDR3nt: TGTGCCAGCAGTGAAGTTGCTTCTCCGAGCTCCTACGAGCAGTACTTC
j_gene: TRBJ2-1; d_gene: TRBD2; abundance: -; len: 15; v_gene: TRBV9; CDR3aa: CASSGTSGSYNEQFF; CDR3nt: TGTGCCAGCAGCGGCACTAGCGGCTCCTACAATGAGCAGTTCTTC
j_gene: TRBJ2-2; d_gene: -; abundance: -; len: 16; v_gene: TRBV4-1; CDR3aa: CASSQVRPSSPGELFF; CDR3nt: TGCGCCAGCAGCCAAGTCAGGCCCAGTAGTCCCGGGGAGCTGTTTTTT
j_gene: TRBJ1-5; d_gene: -; abundance: -; len: 13; v_gene: TRBV19; CDR3aa: CAMAGGFNQPQHF; CDR3nt: TGTGCCATGGCTGGGGGGTTTAATCAGCCCCAGCATTTT
j_gene: TRBJ1-4; d_gene: -; abundance: -; len: 13; v_gene: TRBV2; CDR3aa: CASSEAGDEKLFF; CDR3nt: TGTGCCAGCAGTGAAGCGGGGGACGAAAAACTGTTTTTT
j_gene: TRBJ2-3; d_gene: -; abundance: -; len: 17; v_gene: TRBV28; CDR3aa: CASSLSFIWTRTDTQYF; CDR3nt: TGTGCCAGCAGTTTGTCCTTCATCTGGACACGCACAGATACGCAGTATTTT
j_gene: TRBJ2-1; d_gene: -; abundance: -; len: 12; v_gene: TRBV5-4; CDR3aa: CASSLEGFEQFF; CDR3nt: TGTGCCAGCAGCTTGGAAGGCTTTGAGCAGTTCTTC
j_gene: TRBJ2-7; d_gene: TRBD1; abundance: -; len: 14; v_gene: TRBV5-1; CDR3aa: CASSLGQGAYEQYF; CDR3nt: TGCGCCAGCAGCTTGGGACAGGGGGCCTACGAGCAGTACTTC
j_gene: TRBJ2-5; d_gene: -; abundance: -; len: 13; v_gene: TRBV18; CDR3aa: CASSLNWEETQYF; CDR3nt: TGTGCCAGCTCACTCAATTGGGAGGAGACCCAGTACTTC
j_gene: TRBJ1-4; d_gene: TRBD1; abundance: -; len: 16; v_gene: TRBV28; CDR3aa: CASSLGVGQGDKKLFF; CDR3nt: TGTGCCAGCAGTTTGGGGGTGGGACAGGGTGATAAAAAACTGTTTTTT
j_gene: TRBJ2-7; d_gene: TRBD2; abundance: once; len: 17; v_gene: TRBV4-1; CDR3aa: CASSQGREGPFSYEQYF; CDR3nt: TGCGCCAGCAGCCAAGGGCGGGAGGGCCCCTTCTCCTACGAGCAGTACTTC
j_gene: TRBJ2-1; d_gene: TRBD1; abundance: -; len: 16; v_gene: TRBV6-4; CDR3aa: CASSDTGTGGGDEQFF; CDR3nt: TGTGCCAGCAGCGATACCGGGACAGGGGGCGGCGATGAGCAGTTCTTC
j_gene: TRBJ2-1; d_gene: TRBD1; abundance: -; len: 16; v_gene: TRBV4-2; CDR3aa: CASSQGGQGKYNEQFF; CDR3nt: TGTGCCAGCAGCCAAGGTGGACAGGGAAAATACAATGAGCAGTTCTTC